This is a list of T cell receptor beta chains from one sample in a study of blood T cells in healthy people across ages. TCRdb called the 5' RACE reads again in MiXCR, with one record for every CDR3 protein. Of some 920,000 distinct CDR3 sequences in the sample, about 51% were seen once. Sequences were obtained from blood. The receptor source for this set is a woman in her sixties in good health. Both conserved end residues are part of each CDR3. The order of the fields is J gene, D gene, clone size, V gene, CDR3 protein. The D gene is left open where the match is weak. The size of a clone is reported for some rows only, either as once, few or many, or as a class for expanded clones.

J gene: TRBJ2-1; D gene: .; clone size: .; V gene: TRBV24-1; CDR3 protein: CATSDPQIYPGDNEQFF
J gene: TRBJ2-1; D gene: .; clone size: few; V gene: TRBV15; CDR3 protein: CATSRRLPAEQFF
J gene: TRBJ2-5; D gene: .; clone size: .; V gene: TRBV7-2; CDR3 protein: CASSLLAFGETQYF
J gene: TRBJ1-2; D gene: .; clone size: few; V gene: TRBV6-2/TRBV6-3; CDR3 protein: CASSQGVDGYTF
J gene: TRBJ1-2; D gene: .; clone size: .; V gene: TRBV20-1; CDR3 protein: CSARPIGQPKGYGYTF
J gene: TRBJ2-3; D gene: .; clone size: few; V gene: TRBV29-1; CDR3 protein: CSVGQDPVYTDTQYF
J gene: TRBJ1-2; D gene: .; clone size: .; V gene: TRBV4-1; CDR3 protein: CASSPRGGNDYGYTF
J gene: TRBJ2-3; D gene: TRBD2; clone size: .; V gene: TRBV9; CDR3 protein: CASSFGLVGAGSTDTQYF
J gene: TRBJ2-3; D gene: TRBD1; clone size: few; V gene: TRBV6-5; CDR3 protein: CASSYKDRGGGDTQYF
J gene: TRBJ1-1; D gene: TRBD1; clone size: few; V gene: TRBV11-2; CDR3 protein: CASSLNLPGQGGTEAFF
J gene: TRBJ2-1; D gene: .; clone size: .; V gene: TRBV7-2; CDR3 protein: CASSFTSFPNEQFF
J gene: TRBJ2-3; D gene: .; clone size: few; V gene: TRBV6-5; CDR3 protein: CASSKGFSPADTQYF
J gene: TRBJ2-1; D gene: TRBD2; clone size: few; V gene: TRBV20-1; CDR3 protein: CSARGEAGVWNEQFF
J gene: TRBJ1-5; D gene: TRBD1; clone size: .; V gene: TRBV15; CDR3 protein: CATSRAGTGDQPQHF
J gene: TRBJ2-1; D gene: TRBD2; clone size: .; V gene: TRBV29-1; CDR3 protein: CSVPSGGYNEQFF
J gene: .; D gene: .; clone size: .; V gene: TRBV10-3; CDR3 protein: CAISEPWRPNNEQYF
J gene: TRBJ2-1; D gene: TRBD2; clone size: .; V gene: TRBV28; CDR3 protein: CASRLAGGRDEQFF
J gene: TRBJ2-5; D gene: TRBD1; clone size: .; V gene: TRBV27; CDR3 protein: CASGGQGVINEQYF
J gene: TRBJ2-7; D gene: .; clone size: .; V gene: TRBV28; CDR3 protein: CASSSLALLWNEQYF
J gene: TRBJ2-1; D gene: .; clone size: .; V gene: TRBV12-3/TRBV12-4; CDR3 protein: CASTPLISGNEQFF
J gene: TRBJ2-5; D gene: .; clone size: few; V gene: TRBV4-2; CDR3 protein: CASSQVTIQETQYF
J gene: TRBJ2-1; D gene: .; clone size: .; V gene: TRBV11-3; CDR3 protein: CASSLGGRGAFQEQFF
J gene: .; D gene: .; clone size: few; V gene: TRBV5-1; CDR3 protein: CASRGRDTRNEQYF
J gene: TRBJ2-1; D gene: .; clone size: .; V gene: TRBV28; CDR3 protein: CASSLILVDEQFF
J gene: TRBJ2-2; D gene: TRBD2; clone size: .; V gene: TRBV12-3/TRBV12-4; CDR3 protein: CASRGSGRGYTGELFF
J gene: .; D gene: .; clone size: .; V gene: TRBV7-8; CDR3 protein: CASSLQIDIQYF
J gene: TRBJ2-7; D gene: .; clone size: .; V gene: TRBV7-2; CDR3 protein: CASSFVPNNEQYF
J gene: TRBJ2-7; D gene: .; clone size: .; V gene: TRBV7-9; CDR3 protein: CASVSGYEQYF
J gene: TRBJ2-4; D gene: TRBD2; clone size: .; V gene: TRBV20-1; CDR3 protein: CSAREREGQNEQYF
J gene: TRBJ2-5; D gene: .; clone size: .; V gene: TRBV7-9; CDR3 protein: CASSLAHLETQYF
J gene: TRBJ2-1; D gene: .; clone size: .; V gene: TRBV10-3; CDR3 protein: CATLGGVWENEQFF
J gene: TRBJ2-1; D gene: .; clone size: .; V gene: TRBV6-2/TRBV6-3; CDR3 protein: CASSSRVEIQFF
J gene: TRBJ2-1; D gene: .; clone size: few; V gene: TRBV6-1; CDR3 protein: CASSTRGIAPYNEQFF
J gene: TRBJ1-1; D gene: .; clone size: once; V gene: TRBV19; CDR3 protein: CASSMALGKGEAFF
J gene: TRBJ2-2; D gene: TRBD2; clone size: .; V gene: TRBV3-1; CDR3 protein: CASGGLLLAGGTGELFF
J gene: TRBJ2-1; D gene: .; clone size: few; V gene: TRBV4-2; CDR3 protein: CASSQDGTNSYNEQFF
J gene: TRBJ2-5; D gene: .; clone size: .; V gene: TRBV9; CDR3 protein: CASSVDGGETQYF
J gene: TRBJ2-7; D gene: .; clone size: .; V gene: TRBV28; CDR3 protein: CASSLTGVRSYEQYF
J gene: TRBJ1-2; D gene: TRBD1; clone size: .; V gene: TRBV5-1; CDR3 protein: CASSSSPGTGGDGYTF
J gene: TRBJ2-2; D gene: TRBD1; clone size: .; V gene: TRBV6-8; CDR3 protein: CATILCLQGATGELFF
J gene: TRBJ2-5; D gene: .; clone size: few; V gene: TRBV9; CDR3 protein: CASSEGEQMKTQYF
J gene: TRBJ2-5; D gene: .; clone size: .; V gene: TRBV7-9; CDR3 protein: CASRSRPGLDIQETQYF
J gene: TRBJ2-1; D gene: .; clone size: .; V gene: TRBV4-2; CDR3 protein: CASSQDWAGHSSYNEQFF
J gene: TRBJ1-4; D gene: TRBD1; clone size: .; V gene: TRBV20-1; CDR3 protein: CSARRTGWKLFF
J gene: TRBJ1-2; D gene: TRBD1; clone size: .; V gene: TRBV12-3/TRBV12-4; CDR3 protein: CASTNPGQVYGYTF
J gene: TRBJ1-2; D gene: .; clone size: .; V gene: TRBV28; CDR3 protein: CASSLWQGSVYGYTF
J gene: TRBJ1-1; D gene: .; clone size: few; V gene: TRBV27; CDR3 protein: CASSWTIPGRAEAFF
J gene: TRBJ2-5; D gene: .; clone size: few; V gene: TRBV7-8; CDR3 protein: CASMGLSETQYF
J gene: TRBJ2-7; D gene: .; clone size: .; V gene: TRBV5-5; CDR3 protein: CASSVGRGFYEQYF
J gene: TRBJ2-5; D gene: .; clone size: few; V gene: TRBV24-1; CDR3 protein: CATSDLGTDSQETQYF
J gene: TRBJ2-2; D gene: .; clone size: many; V gene: TRBV28; CDR3 protein: CASSLSHTGELFF
J gene: TRBJ2-7; D gene: TRBD1; clone size: .; V gene: TRBV3-1; CDR3 protein: CASSLTGTGDSEQYF
J gene: TRBJ1-5; D gene: .; clone size: few; V gene: TRBV2; CDR3 protein: CASMGDTNQPQHF
J gene: TRBJ2-3; D gene: TRBD2; clone size: .; V gene: TRBV20-1; CDR3 protein: CSASDPLTSGSRIDTQYF
J gene: TRBJ2-6; D gene: TRBD2; clone size: .; V gene: TRBV20-1; CDR3 protein: CSAWTSGRAYKLGANVLTF
J gene: TRBJ1-5; D gene: .; clone size: few; V gene: TRBV24-1; CDR3 protein: CATSWGGGDYQPQHF
J gene: TRBJ2-6; D gene: .; clone size: .; V gene: TRBV28; CDR3 protein: CASLSRGSGANVLTF
J gene: TRBJ2-3; D gene: .; clone size: .; V gene: TRBV28; CDR3 protein: CASSFVQAIDTQYF
J gene: TRBJ2-6; D gene: .; clone size: .; V gene: TRBV28; CDR3 protein: CASSTHQGPGANVLTF
J gene: TRBJ1-4; D gene: .; clone size: .; V gene: TRBV7-2; CDR3 protein: CASSFSQVTTNEKLFF